Presented here are 9 T cell receptor beta chains from one specimen sequenced in a study of blood T cell repertoires in COVID-19. Clones were read by immunoSEQ multiplex PCR, and TCRdb kept only the in-frame ones, dropping some. The sample records some 400,000 clones, more than 65% being singletons. The material sequenced was peripheral blood. The receptors shown here come from a human donor with acute or convalescent COVID-19. The donor label of this sample is uncertain.

This chain connects TRBV2 to TRBJ1-1, with D uncertain. V lost 5 bases and J 2 bases, leaving 9 bases between the germline ends. CDR1 and CDR2 (germline): SNHLY, FYNNEI. The CDR3 runs 13 residues. DNA for the CDR3: TGTGCCAGCAGTCTGAGACATAACACTGAAGCTTTCTTT. Translated, it gives CASSLRHNTEAFF.

The chain recombines TRBV7-9 with TRBJ1-1, with 7 bases fitting TRBD1. The germline V gene encodes CDR1 SEHNR and CDR2 FQNEAQ (reference sequence). The length of the CDR3 is 13 residues. J lost 7 bases, V lost 5 bases, and 7 bases had no gene match. CDR3 region: CASSLTGVGEAFF. In nucleotides, the CDR3 is TGTGCCAGCAGCCTTACAGGGGTGGGTGAAGCTTTCTTT.

The chain is built from TRBV5-6 and TRBJ2-6; D not certain. Trimming removed 4 bases at V and 0 bases at J, with 11 bases between. CDR1 SGHDT and CDR2 YYEEEE come from the germline V gene. This CDR3 comprises 16 residues. CDR3 bases: TGTGCCAGCAGCCCCCTGTTGAGCTCTGGGGCCAACGTCCTGACTTTC. This translates into CASSPLLSSGANVLTF. Full variable domain (missing parts from reference TRBV5-6 and TRBJ2-6): DAGVTQSPTHLIKTRGQQVTLRCSPKSGHDTVSWYQQALGQGPQFIFQYYEEEERQRGNFPDRFSGHQFPNYSSELNVNALLLGDSALYLCASSPLLSSGANVLTFGAGSRLTVL.

The chain joins TRBV10-1 to TRBJ1-1; 7 positions agree with TRBD1. CDR1 is WNHNN, CDR2 SYGVQD, per germline (reference sequence). This CDR3 comprises 13 residues. V was clipped by 6 bases and J by 11 bases; unmatched bases: 12. CDR3 sequence reads: CASREAPGGDAFF. In DNA, the CDR3 is TGCGCCAGCAGGGAGGCCCCAGGGGGAGACGCTTTCTTT.

CDR3 in DNA: TGTGCCAGTAGGAACAGGGATTATAATTCACCCCTCCACTTT. Translation: CASRNRDYNSPLHF. This chain connects TRBV19 to TRBJ1-6, with D possibly matching TRBD1 (6 bases). CDR3 length equals 14 residues. Germline V gene lookup returns CDR1 LNHDA and CDR2 SQIVND (reference sequence). V was cut by 6 bases and J by 4 bases, with 10 bases left in between.

The gene calls are TRBV18 and TRBJ2-7; D perhaps matches TRBD1 (5 bases). Germline V gene sequence: CDR1 KGHSH, CDR2 LQKENI. The CDR3 runs to 13 residues. V dropped 6 bases and J dropped 11 bases, with 20 bases sitting between them. The CDR3 DNA reads TGTGCCAGCTCCCCAGGGCAGACCGTAGGGGAGTACTTC. Translating gives CASSPGQTVGEYF.

J is TRBJ1-3 and V is TRBV28; maybe TRBD1 (5 bases). This CDR3 is built from 13 residues. Germline CDR1 is MDHEN and CDR2 is SYDVKM. V was clipped by 3 bases and J by 7 bases, with 10 bases between them. The CDR3 reads CASSFGGFNTIYF. The CDR3, as DNA: TGTGCCAGCAGTTTTGGGGGGTTCAACACCATATATTTT. The variable domain in full, completed from reference TRBV28 and TRBJ1-3, reads DVKVTQSSRYLVKRTGEKVFLECVQDMDHENMFWYRQDPGLGLRLIYFSYDVKMKEKGDIPEGYSVSREKKERFSLILESASTNQTSMYLCASSFGGFNTIYFGEGSWLTVV.

This rearrangement joins TRBV28 to TRBJ1-1, with TRBD1 matching over 7 bases. This CDR3 has 13 residues. V was clipped by 5 bases and J by 7 bases; unmatched bases: 7. The germline CDR1 and CDR2 sequences are MDHEN and SYDVKM. The chain's CDR3 is CASSLGTAVEAFF. CDR3 nucleotide sequence: TGTGCCAGCAGTCTAGGGACAGCGGTTGAAGCTTTCTTT.

This clone was observed once. This chain connects TRBV5-4 to TRBJ2-1, with a tentative D call TRBD2 (6 bases). This CDR3 comprises 18 residues. Trimming left V 4 bases short and J 0 bases short, with 20 bases between. Germline CDR1 and CDR2: SGHNT and YYREEE (reference sequence). CDR3 coding DNA: TGTGCCAGCAGCCGTCTTCTCGGGACTTCCAGCTCCTACAATGAGCAGTTCTTC. It codes for CASSRLLGTSSSYNEQFF.